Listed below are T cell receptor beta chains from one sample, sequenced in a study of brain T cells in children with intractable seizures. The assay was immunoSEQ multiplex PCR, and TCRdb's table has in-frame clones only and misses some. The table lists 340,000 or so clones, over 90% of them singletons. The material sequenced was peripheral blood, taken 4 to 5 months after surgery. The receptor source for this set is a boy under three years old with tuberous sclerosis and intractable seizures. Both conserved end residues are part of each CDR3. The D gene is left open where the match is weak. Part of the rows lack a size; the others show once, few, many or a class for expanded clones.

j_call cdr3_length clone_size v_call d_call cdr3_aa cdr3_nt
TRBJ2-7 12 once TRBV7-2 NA CASSLKTYEQYF TGTGCCAGCAGCTTAAAAACGTACGAGCAGTACTTC
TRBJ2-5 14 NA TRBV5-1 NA CASSLKTGQETQYF TGCGCCAGCAGCCTTAAGACGGGACAAGAGACCCAGTACTTC
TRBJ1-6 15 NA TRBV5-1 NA CASSSRDAQNSPLHF TGCGCCAGCAGCTCCCGGGACGCACAAAATTCACCCCTCCACTTT
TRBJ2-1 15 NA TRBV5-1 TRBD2 CASRIGTSGSNEQFF TGCGCCAGCAGGATAGGGACTAGCGGGAGCAATGAGCAGTTCTTC
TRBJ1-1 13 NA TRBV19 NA CASSIALNTEAFF TGTGCCAGTAGTATAGCGCTGAACACTGAAGCTTTCTTT
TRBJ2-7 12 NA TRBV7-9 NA CASRDGFYEQYF TGTGCCAGCCGGGACGGATTCTACGAGCAGTACTTC
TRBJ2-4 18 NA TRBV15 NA CATSRGGTGARTGNIQYF TGTGCCACCAGCAGAGGGGGTACAGGAGCGAGGACGGGAAACATTCAGTACTTC
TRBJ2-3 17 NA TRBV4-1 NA CASAAFVLPTSTDTQYF TGCGCCAGCGCCGCTTTCGTGCTACCGACTAGCACAGATACGCAGTATTTT
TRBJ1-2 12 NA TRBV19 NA CASSFRGTGYTF TGTGCCAGTAGTTTCAGGGGAACGGGCTACACCTTC
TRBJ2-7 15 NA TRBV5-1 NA CASSLALGLSYEQYF TGCGCCAGCAGCTTGGCCTTGGGTCTCTCCTACGAGCAGTACTTC
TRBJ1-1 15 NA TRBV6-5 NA CASNELGVMNTEAFF TGTGCCAGCAACGAACTTGGGGTCATGAACACTGAAGCTTTCTTT
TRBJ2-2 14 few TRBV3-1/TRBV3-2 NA CASSHGGGTGELFF TGTGCCAGCAGCCACGGAGGGGGCACCGGGGAGCTGTTTTTT
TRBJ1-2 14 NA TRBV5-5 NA CASSLTAGRYGYTF TGTGCCAGCAGCTTGACTGCAGGGCGCTATGGCTACACCTTC
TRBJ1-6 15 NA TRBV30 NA CAWSPGRRDNSPLHF TGTGCCTGGAGTCCGGGCAGGCGAGATAATTCACCCCTCCACTTT
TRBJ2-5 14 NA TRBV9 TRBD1 CASSAEDRKETQYF TGTGCCAGCAGCGCAGAGGACAGGAAAGAGACCCAGTACTTC
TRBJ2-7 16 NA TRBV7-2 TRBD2 CASSLLRGGAGYEQYF TGTGCCAGCAGCTTACTCCGCGGGGGGGCCGGATACGAGCAGTACTTC
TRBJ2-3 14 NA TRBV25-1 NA CASSGRDDTDTQYF TGTGCCAGCAGTGGCCGGGACGACACAGATACGCAGTATTTT
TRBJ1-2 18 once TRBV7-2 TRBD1 CASSLVFVGRGGTYGYTF TGTGCCAGCAGCTTAGTGTTTGTCGGCAGGGGGGGAACCTATGGCTACACCTTC